This TCR beta chain was sequenced for a study of regulatory T cells in long-lasting Graves disease (dated by TCRdb to the early 2020s). With regard to the full study: Persistent Graves' disease was defined as persistently positive TSH receptor autoantibodies together with antithyroid drug treatment for over 5 years. This study used TCR sequencing and RNA sequencing of peripheral blood to compare persistent Graves' disease patients against newly diagnosed Graves' disease patients. The study took place in China and was registered as a clinical trial. A total of about 33 samples underwent TCR sequencing, from roughly 13 patients with persistent Graves' disease and roughly 20 patients with newly diagnosed Graves' disease. Persistent Graves' disease patients in the clinical cohort had taken antithyroid drugs for 8 to 12 years on average. What the study reported, not specific to this receptor: Only the TCR beta chain was sequenced and analyzed. Persistent disease showed preferential use of TRBV28, TRBJ1-2 and TRBJ2-5, whereas newly diagnosed disease favored TRBV20-1 and TRBJ2-1. Persistent Graves' disease patients showed lower TCR Shannon entropy and fewer highly expanded clones than newly diagnosed patients, suggesting clonal expansion. Peripheral blood alone was examined, since thyroid tissue, which constituted the primary lesion, could not be accessed. As a limitation, the authors acknowledged that the small sample size may reduce accuracy. A larger number of public clonotypes was shared among persistent patients (approximately 3,000) than among newly diagnosed patients (approximately 1,000).

The germline V gene (reference sequence) provides CDR1 LNHNV and CDR2 YYDKDF. The CDR3 covers 13 residues, taking in both the cysteine and the phenylalanine. Here the CDR3 DNA is all that survives: 39 bases in frame from base 1. This clonotype was seen a few times. The target of this receptor is not known. The junction shows a germline mismatch at one end, possibly a read error. Libraries came from multiplex PCR. This sample was sequenced with an Illumina HiSeq 4000. CDR3 regions were amplified by Arm-PCR with iRepertoire HTBI primers to construct TCR beta libraries. Before sequencing, the PCR products went through gel purification. Processing in the source paper ran as follows. Across samples, fewer than 70 TRBV and 13 to 15 TRBJ segments were identified and used for gene usage analysis of CDR3 amino acid clonotypes. COPE and FqMerger were used to merge the filtered high-quality paired reads into contigs. BLAST was used to align contigs to the IMGT TRBV, TRBD and TRBJ reference genes, and CDR3 was defined following IMGT. Clonotypes above 0.1% frequency were classified as highly expanded clones. Shannon entropy was used to measure repertoire diversity, and the Gini coefficient was used to measure V-J evenness. A clonotype was considered public if more than one individual shared it. TCRdb passed the public sequencing reads through fastp at Q25 and MiXCR, retaining productive beta sequences. Merged by CDR3 protein, the rows form single entries marked with the most common genes and DNA. These V and J calls derive from TCRdb rather than the authors' analysis. The sample table records under 500,000 distinct CDR3 sequences; 20% to 25% of these occur just once. Of the sample, approximately 8% falls within the top ten clones.

The time point label corresponds to: persistent/refractory GD, antithyroid drugs over 5 years with positive TRAb. For both TCR sequencing and RNA sequencing, RNA was extracted from PBMCs using TRIzol. Graves' disease was diagnosed according to American Thyroid Association guidelines. Patients were recruited from an endocrinology department in Xi'an, China. Each patient gave approximately 10 milliliters of peripheral blood, collected in an EDTA anticoagulant tube. Ficoll Paque Plus density gradient separation was used to isolate PBMCs, and no further T cell sorting was performed. An Agilent 2100 Bioanalyzer and agarose gel were used to check RNA quality, while a NanoDrop 2000 measured RNA concentration.

This clonotype was sampled from a female donor with Graves disease. The chain is encoded by TRBV15 joined to TRBJ1-1; confidence is insufficient to name the D gene. The sequenced sample was peripheral blood mononuclear cells (PBMCs), obtained when the disease was refractory, from a patient treated with antithyroid drugs. Here is the DNA: TGTGCCACCAGCAGAGATGGTTGGCGCGTACTCCTTTTT. Its translation is CATSRDGWRVLLF.